This entry concerns a single T cell receptor beta chain. The antigen is unknown. Other nucleotide sequences in the sample specify the same CDR3. The data stem from a study of cytomegalovirus exposure and HLA in healthy donors. Overall study findings and caveats: It was shown in a later analysis that HLA-associated TCR beta chains were more clonally expanded than other, equally common chains.

Between the trimmed V and J ends, which lost 5 bases and 4 bases, there was a span of 11 bases. This CDR3 contains 13 residues. The germline V gene encodes CDR1 SGHTA and CDR2 FQGNSA. The PCR was carried out with 60 Vbeta primers and 13 Jbeta primers. Repertoires were generated with immunoSEQ multiplex PCR, while TCRdb's copy carries only in-frame clones and drops some. The data contain around 90,000 clones, less than 70% of them singletons. The sequenced material came from PBMCs. The TCR originated in a human donor in good health. The chain joins TRBV7-2 to TRBJ1-2, with D uncertain. The CDR3: CASSLEGGYGYTF. CDR3 DNA: TGTGCCAGCAGCCTCGAGGGTGGCTATGGCTACACCTTC.